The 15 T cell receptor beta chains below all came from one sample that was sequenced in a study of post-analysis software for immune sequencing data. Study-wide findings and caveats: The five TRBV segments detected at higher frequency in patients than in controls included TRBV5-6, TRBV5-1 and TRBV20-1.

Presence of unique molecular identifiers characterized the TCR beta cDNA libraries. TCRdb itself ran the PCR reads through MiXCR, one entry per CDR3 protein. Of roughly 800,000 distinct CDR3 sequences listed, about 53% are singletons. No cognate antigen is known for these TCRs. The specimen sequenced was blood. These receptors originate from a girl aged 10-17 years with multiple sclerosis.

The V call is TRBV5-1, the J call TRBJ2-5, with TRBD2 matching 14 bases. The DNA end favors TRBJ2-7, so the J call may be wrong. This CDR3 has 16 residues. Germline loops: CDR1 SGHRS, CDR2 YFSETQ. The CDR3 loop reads CASSPGLAGGVDEQYF. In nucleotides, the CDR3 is TGCGCCAGCAGCCCCGGACTAGCGGGAGGTGTGGACGAGCAGTACTTC.

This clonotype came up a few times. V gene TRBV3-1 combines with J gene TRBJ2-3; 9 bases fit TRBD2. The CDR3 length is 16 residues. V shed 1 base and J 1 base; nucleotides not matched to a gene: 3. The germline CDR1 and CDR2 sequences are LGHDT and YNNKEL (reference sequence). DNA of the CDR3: TGTGCCAGCAGCCAAGTGCGGACTAGCGGCACAGATACGCAGTATTTT. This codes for CASSQVRTSGTDTQYF.

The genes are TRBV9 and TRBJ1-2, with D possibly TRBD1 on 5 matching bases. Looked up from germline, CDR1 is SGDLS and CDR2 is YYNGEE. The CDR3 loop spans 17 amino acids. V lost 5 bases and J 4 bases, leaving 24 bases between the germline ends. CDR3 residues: CASRGEVEGRDFYGYTF. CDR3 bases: TGTGCCAGCAGGGGTGAGGTGGAGGGCAGGGACTTCTATGGCTACACCTTC.

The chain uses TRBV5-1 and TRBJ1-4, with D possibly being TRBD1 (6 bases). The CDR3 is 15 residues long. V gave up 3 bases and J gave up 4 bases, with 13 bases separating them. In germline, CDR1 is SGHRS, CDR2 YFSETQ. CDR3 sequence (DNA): TGCGCCAGCAGCTGGGGGCGGCTGCATAATGAAAAACTGTTTTTT. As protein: CASSWGRLHNEKLFF.

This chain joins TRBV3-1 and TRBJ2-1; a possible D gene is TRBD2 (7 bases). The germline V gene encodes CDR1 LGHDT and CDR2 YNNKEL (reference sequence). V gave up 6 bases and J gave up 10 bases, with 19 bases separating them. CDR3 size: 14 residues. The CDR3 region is CASSRTWGREEQFF. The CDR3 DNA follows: TGTGCCAGCAGTCGCACGTGGGGGCGGGAGGAGCAGTTCTTC.

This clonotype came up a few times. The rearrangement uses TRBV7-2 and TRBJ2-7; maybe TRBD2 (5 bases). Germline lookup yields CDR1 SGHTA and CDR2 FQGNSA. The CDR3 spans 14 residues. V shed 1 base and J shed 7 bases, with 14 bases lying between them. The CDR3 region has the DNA TGTGCCAGCAGCTTAGAAAAACAGCGGTCGGAGCAGTACTTC. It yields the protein CASSLEKQRSEQYF.

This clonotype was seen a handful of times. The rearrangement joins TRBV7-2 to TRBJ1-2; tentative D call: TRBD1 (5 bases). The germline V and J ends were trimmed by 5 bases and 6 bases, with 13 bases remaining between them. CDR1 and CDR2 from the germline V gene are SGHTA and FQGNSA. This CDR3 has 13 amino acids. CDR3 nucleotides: TGTGCCAGCAGCCCGGGACGGAATGATGGCTACACCTTC. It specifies CASSPGRNDGYTF. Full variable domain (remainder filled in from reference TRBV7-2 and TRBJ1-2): GAGVSQSPSNKVTEKGKDVELRCDPISGHTALYWYRQSLGQGLEFLIYFQGNSAPDKSGLPSDRFSAERTGGSVSTLTIQRTQQEDSAVYLCASSPGRNDGYTFGSGTRLTVV.

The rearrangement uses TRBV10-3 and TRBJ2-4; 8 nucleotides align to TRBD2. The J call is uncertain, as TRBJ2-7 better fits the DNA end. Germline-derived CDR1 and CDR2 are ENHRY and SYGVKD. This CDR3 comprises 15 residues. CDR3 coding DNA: TGTGCCATCAGTGCCGTCAGCGGGGGCACCTACGAGCAGTACTTC. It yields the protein CAISAVSGGTYEQYF.

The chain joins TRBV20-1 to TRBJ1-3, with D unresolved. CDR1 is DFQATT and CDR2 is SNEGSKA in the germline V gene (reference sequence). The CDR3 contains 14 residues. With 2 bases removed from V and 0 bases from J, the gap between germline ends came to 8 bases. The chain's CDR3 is CSARLAPSGNTIYF. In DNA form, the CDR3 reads TGCAGTGCTAGATTGGCCCCCTCTGGAAACACCATATATTTT.

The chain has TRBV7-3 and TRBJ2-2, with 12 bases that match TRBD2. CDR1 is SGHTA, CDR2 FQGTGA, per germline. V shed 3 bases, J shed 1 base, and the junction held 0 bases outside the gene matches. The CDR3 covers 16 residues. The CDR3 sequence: CASSLGLAGNTGELFF. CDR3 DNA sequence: TGTGCCAGCAGCTTGGGACTAGCGGGGAACACCGGGGAGCTGTTTTTT.

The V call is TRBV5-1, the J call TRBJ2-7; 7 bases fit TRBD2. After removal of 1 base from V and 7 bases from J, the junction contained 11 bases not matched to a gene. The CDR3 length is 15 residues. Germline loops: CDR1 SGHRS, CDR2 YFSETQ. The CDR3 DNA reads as TGCGCCAGCAGCTTGTCACCAGCGGGGACCTGGGAGCAGTACTTC. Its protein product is CASSLSPAGTWEQYF. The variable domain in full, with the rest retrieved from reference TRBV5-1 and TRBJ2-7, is KAGVTQTPRYLIKTRGQQVTLSCSPISGHRSVSWYQQTPGQGLQFLFEYFSETQRNKGNFPGRFSGRQFSNSRSEMNVSTLELGDSALYLCASSLSPAGTWEQYFGPGTRLTVT.

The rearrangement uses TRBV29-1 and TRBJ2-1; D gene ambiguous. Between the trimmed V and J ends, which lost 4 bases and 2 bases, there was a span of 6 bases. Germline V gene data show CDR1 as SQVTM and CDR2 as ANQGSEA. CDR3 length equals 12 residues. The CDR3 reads CSVGLTYNEQFF. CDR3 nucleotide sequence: TGCAGCGTTGGGCTGACCTACAATGAGCAGTTCTTC.

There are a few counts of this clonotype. CDR3 protein: CSALGGYEKLFF. Written as DNA, the CDR3 is TGCAGTGCTTTGGGGGGATATGAAAAACTGTTTTTT. J is TRBJ1-4 and V is TRBV20-1, with a weak D call TRBD1 (5 bases). CDR1 DFQATT and CDR2 SNEGSKA come from the germline V gene (reference sequence). The ends were cut back, 5 bases at V and 6 bases at J, with 10 bases in the middle. CDR3 length: 12 amino acids.

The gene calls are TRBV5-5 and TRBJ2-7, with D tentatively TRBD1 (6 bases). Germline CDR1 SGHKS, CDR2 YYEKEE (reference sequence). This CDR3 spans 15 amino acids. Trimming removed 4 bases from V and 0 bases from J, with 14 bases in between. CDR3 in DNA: TGTGCCAGCAGCACACAGGGCCTAAGCTCCTACGAGCAGTACTTC. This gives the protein CASSTQGLSSYEQYF.

The CDR3 loop reads CASSLWKGRGEETQYF. CDR3 nucleotide sequence: TGTGCCAGCAGCTTATGGAAGGGGCGTGGGGAAGAGACCCAGTACTTC. This rearrangement joins TRBV7-9 to TRBJ2-5; maybe TRBD1 (5 bases). CDR3 length equals 16 residues. Trimming removed 2 bases at V and 3 bases at J, with 16 bases between. Germline V gene sequence: CDR1 SEHNR, CDR2 FQNEAQ (reference sequence). Drawing the rest from reference TRBV7-9 and TRBJ2-5, the complete variable domain is DTGVSQNPRHKITKRGQNVTFRCDPISEHNRLYWYRQTLGQGPEFLTYFQNEAQLEKSRLLSDRFSAERPKGSFSTLEIQRTEQGDSAMYLCASSLWKGRGEETQYFGPGTRLLVL.